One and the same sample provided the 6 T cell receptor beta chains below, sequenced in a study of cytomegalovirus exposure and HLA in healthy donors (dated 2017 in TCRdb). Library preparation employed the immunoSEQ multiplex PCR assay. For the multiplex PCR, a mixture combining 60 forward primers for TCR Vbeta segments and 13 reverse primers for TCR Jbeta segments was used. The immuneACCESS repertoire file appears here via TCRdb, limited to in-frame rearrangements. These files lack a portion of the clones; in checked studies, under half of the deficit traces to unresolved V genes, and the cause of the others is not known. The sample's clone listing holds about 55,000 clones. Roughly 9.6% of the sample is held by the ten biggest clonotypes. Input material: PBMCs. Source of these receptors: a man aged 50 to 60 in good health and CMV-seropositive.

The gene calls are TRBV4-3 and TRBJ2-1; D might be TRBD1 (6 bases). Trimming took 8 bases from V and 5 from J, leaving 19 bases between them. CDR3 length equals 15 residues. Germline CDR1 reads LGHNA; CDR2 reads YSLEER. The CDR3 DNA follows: TGCGCCAGCTCCCCAGGGGAGCCTTCCGACAATGAGCAGTTCTTC. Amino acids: CASSPGEPSDNEQFF.

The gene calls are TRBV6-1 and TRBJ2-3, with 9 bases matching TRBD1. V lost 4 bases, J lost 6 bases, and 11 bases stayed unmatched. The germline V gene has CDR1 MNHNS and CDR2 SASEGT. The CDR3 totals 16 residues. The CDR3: CASSGRKQGAGDTQYF. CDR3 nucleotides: TGTGCCAGCAGTGGGCGAAAACAGGGGGCAGGGGATACGCAGTATTTT.

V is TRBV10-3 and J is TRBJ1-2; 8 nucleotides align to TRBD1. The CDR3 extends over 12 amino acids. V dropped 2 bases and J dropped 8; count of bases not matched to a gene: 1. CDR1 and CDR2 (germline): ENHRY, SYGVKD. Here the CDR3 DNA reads TGTGCCATCAGTGAGGGACAGGGAGGCTACACCTTC. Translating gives CAISEGQGGYTF.

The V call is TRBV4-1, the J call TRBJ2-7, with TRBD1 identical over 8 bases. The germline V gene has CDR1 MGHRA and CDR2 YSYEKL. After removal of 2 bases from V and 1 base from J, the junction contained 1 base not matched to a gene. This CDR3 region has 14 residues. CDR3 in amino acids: CASSQQGASYEQYF. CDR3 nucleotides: TGCGCCAGCAGCCAACAGGGGGCGTCCTACGAGCAGTACTTC.

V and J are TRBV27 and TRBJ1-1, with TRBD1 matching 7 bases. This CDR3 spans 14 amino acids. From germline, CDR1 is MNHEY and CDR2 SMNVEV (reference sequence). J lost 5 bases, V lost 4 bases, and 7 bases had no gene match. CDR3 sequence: CASSSRQGRTEAFF. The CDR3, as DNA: TGTGCCAGCAGTTCGAGACAGGGAAGGACTGAAGCTTTCTTT.

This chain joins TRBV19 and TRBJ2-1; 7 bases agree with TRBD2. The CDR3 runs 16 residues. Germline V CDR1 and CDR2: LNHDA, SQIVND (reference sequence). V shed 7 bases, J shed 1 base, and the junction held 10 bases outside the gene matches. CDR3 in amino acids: CASTQGPGGSYNEQFF. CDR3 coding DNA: TGTGCCAGTACTCAGGGTCCCGGGGGGTCCTACAATGAGCAGTTCTTC. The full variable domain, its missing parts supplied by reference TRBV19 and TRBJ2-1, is DGGITQSPKYLFRKEGQNVTLSCEQNLNHDAMYWYRQDPGQGLRLIYYSQIVNDFQKGDIAEGYSVSREKKESFPLTVTSAQKNPTAFYLCASTQGPGGSYNEQFFGPGTRLTVL.